The 16 T cell receptor beta chains listed next were all sequenced from one sample in a study of T cell responses to AZD1222 COVID-19 vaccine (dated by TCRdb to 2020 to 2023). The library was built by means of the immunoSEQ multiplex PCR assay. Imported from immuneACCESS, the table was reduced by TCRdb to in-frame sequences with V and J called. These copies leave out some clones; in studies compared against another copy, an unresolved V gene accounts for under half, and the cause of the remainder is not known. Within this sample are 150,000 or so clones, with roughly nine tenths of them counted one time only. The top ten clonotypes cover around 4.9% of the sample. The time point label on this specimen signifies: baseline before first vaccination. Sequencing was performed on peripheral blood, taken on day 0 of AZD1222 vaccination. The receptors come from an adult in good health.

A single count supports this clone. The chain uses TRBV24-1 and TRBJ2-2, with TRBD2 matching 11 bases. Unmatched junction bases numbered 12, after V lost 4 bases and J lost 6 bases. CDR1 KGHDR and CDR2 SFDVKD come from the germline V gene. The CDR3 runs 18 residues. The CDR3 DNA reads as TGTGCCACCAGTGAACAACCGTCACTAGCGGGAGTATCCGGGGAGCTGTTTTTT. Residues: CATSEQPSLAGVSGELFF.

The chain recombines TRBV15 with TRBJ2-1; 8 bases line up with TRBD2. The CDR3 runs to 18 residues. CDR1 and CDR2 from the germline V gene are LNHNV and YYDKDF (reference sequence). The V segment lost 1 base and the J segment 3 bases; nucleotides outside the gene matches: 11. CDR3 nucleotides: TGTGCCACCAGCAGAGGTCGGCTAGCGGGCACCCTCTACAATGAGCAGTTCTTC. Translation gives CATSRGRLAGTLYNEQFF.

This chain connects TRBV28 to TRBJ2-1; 10 bases line up with TRBD2. In germline, CDR1 is MDHEN, CDR2 SYDVKM. This CDR3 spans 17 amino acids. Losses at the gene ends were 5 bases for V and 4 bases for J; bases not matched to a gene: 11. As DNA, the CDR3 is TGTGCCAGCAGTAGGACTAGCGGTTCCTTTGTTTACAATGAGCAGTTCTTC. Translation: CASSRTSGSFVYNEQFF.

The V gene is TRBV6-5, the J gene TRBJ1-1, with TRBD1 identical over 8 bases. V gave up 2 bases and J gave up 7 bases; unmatched junction bases: 3. CDR1 and CDR2 (germline): MNHEY, SVGAGI. The CDR3 spans 13 residues. Here the CDR3 reads CASSYQQGGEAFF. The CDR3, as DNA: TGTGCCAGCAGTTACCAACAGGGGGGTGAAGCTTTCTTT.

The V gene is TRBV20-1, the J gene TRBJ2-1, with D perhaps being TRBD1 or TRBD2 (5 bases each). Looked up from germline, CDR1 is DFQATT and CDR2 is SNEGSKA (reference sequence). This CDR3 is 13 amino acids long. V was clipped by 3 bases and J by 8 bases, with 14 bases between them. CDR3 DNA sequence: TGCAGTGCTAGTTCTACGGGGCAATATGAGCAGTTCTTC. Protein product: CSASSTGQYEQFF.

This sequence joins TRBV6-5 and TRBJ1-1; TRBD1 aligns across 11 bases. Germline V CDR1 and CDR2: MNHEY, SVGAGI. This CDR3 is 15 amino acids long. The V segment lost 0 bases and the J segment 4 bases; nucleotides outside the gene matches: 1. CDR3 sequence (DNA): TGTGCCAGCAGTTACTCAGGACAGGGGGCCACTGAAGCTTTCTTT. Translation gives CASSYSGQGATEAFF.

The chain is built from TRBV4-3 and TRBJ1-2; D gene uncertain. CDR3 length: 15 amino acids. V lost 0 bases to trimming and J lost 3 bases, with 11 bases between them. Germline V lookup: CDR1 LGHNA, CDR2 YSLEER. The CDR3, as DNA: TGCGCCAGCAGCCAAGAGGCGGGATGGGACTATGGCTACACCTTC. It specifies CASSQEAGWDYGYTF.

The rearrangement joins TRBV21-1 to TRBJ2-3; the table names TRBD1, a call not compared with the DNA. TRBV21-1 represents a pseudogene. The CDR3 length is 11 residues. CDR3 DNA sequence: TGTGCCAGCACGGCAGGCCATACGCAGTATTTT. It is translated as CASTAGHTQYF.

Written as DNA, the CDR3 is TGTGCCACCAGTGACAGCGGCGGGGGCGGGGAGCTGTTTTTT. Residues: CATSDSGGGGELFF. The chain has TRBV24-1 and TRBJ2-2; TRBD2 matches at 7 bases. CDR1 KGHDR and CDR2 SFDVKD come from the germline V gene. The CDR3 runs 14 residues. V shed 4 bases and J 7 bases; nucleotides not matched to a gene: 5.

This clone was observed once. The chain links TRBV29-1 to TRBJ1-1, with 10 bases matching TRBD1. The CDR3 has 13 amino acids. Germline loops: CDR1 SQVTM, CDR2 ANQGSEA. The trim removed 7 bases at V and 0 bases at J, leaving 2 bases unmatched. The CDR3 DNA sequence: TGCAGCGCGGACAGGGGGATGAACACTGAAGCTTTCTTT. Its protein is CSADRGMNTEAFF.

V and J are TRBV19 and TRBJ1-6; tentatively, D is TRBD1 (5 bases). V gave up 8 bases and J gave up 10 bases, with 21 bases separating them. Germline CDR1 is LNHDA and CDR2 is SQIVND (reference sequence). The CDR3 length is 15 residues. CDR3 amino acids: CASSPARAGQSPLHF. DNA for the CDR3: TGTGCCAGTTCCCCAGCGAGGGCAGGGCAATCACCCCTCCACTTT.

In DNA form, the CDR3 reads TGTGCCAGCAGCTTAGGCCCTACCCAAAGCGGCTACACCTTC. This sequence encodes CASSLGPTQSGYTF. J is TRBJ1-2 and V is TRBV7-2; no firm D call. Per germline, CDR1 SGHTA and CDR2 FQGNSA. This CDR3 region has 14 residues. V lost 1 base, J lost 8 bases, and 14 bases lay in between.

The J gene is TRBJ1-1, the V gene TRBV7-9; no reliable D call. The length of the CDR3 is 13 residues. The V end was cut by 6 bases, the J end by 4 bases, with 12 bases between. From germline, CDR1 is SEHNR and CDR2 FQNEAQ (reference sequence). The CDR3 DNA follows: TGTGCCAGCAGTCGAACGCGGGGCACTGAAGCTTTCTTT. Translating gives CASSRTRGTEAFF.

The V gene is TRBV29-1, the J gene TRBJ1-4, with 7 bases fitting TRBD1. The V gene's germline CDR1 is SQVTM and CDR2 ANQGSEA. The CDR3 runs 14 residues. The V gene end was trimmed by 8 bases and the J gene end by 7 bases; junction bases not matched to a gene: 13. As DNA, the CDR3 is TGCAGCATCCGGAGGCCCAGGGGGAGTGAAAAACTGTTTTTT. Translated: CSIRRPRGSEKLFF.

The rearrangement joins TRBV24-1 to TRBJ1-2; D is unresolved. The CDR3 has 12 amino acids. V lost 9 bases and J lost 2, with 9 bases in between. Germline CDR1 reads KGHDR; CDR2 reads SFDVKD. The CDR3 loop is CATSNGNYGYTF. The CDR3 DNA reads as TGTGCCACCTCAAACGGAAACTATGGCTACACCTTC.

The V gene is TRBV6-2 or TRBV6-3, the J gene TRBJ1-2; the D is unclear. Trimming pared 5 bases from V and 8 bases from J, leaving 12 bases between. Per the germline V gene, CDR1 is MNHEY and CDR2 is SVGEGT. CDR3 length equals 12 residues. CDR3 bases: TGTGCCAGCAGTGGGATGGGTCGAGGCTACACCTTC. This gives the protein CASSGMGRGYTF.